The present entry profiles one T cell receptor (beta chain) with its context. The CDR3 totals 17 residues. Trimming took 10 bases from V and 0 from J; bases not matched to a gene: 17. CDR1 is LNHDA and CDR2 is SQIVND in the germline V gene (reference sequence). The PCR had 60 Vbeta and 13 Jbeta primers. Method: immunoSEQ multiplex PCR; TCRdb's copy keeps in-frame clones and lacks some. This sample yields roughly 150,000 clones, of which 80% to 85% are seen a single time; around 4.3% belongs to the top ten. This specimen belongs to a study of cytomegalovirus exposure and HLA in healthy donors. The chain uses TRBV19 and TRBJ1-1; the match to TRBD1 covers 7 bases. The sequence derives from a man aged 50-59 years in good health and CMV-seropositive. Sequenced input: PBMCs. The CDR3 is CATEKVGGFTMNTEAFF. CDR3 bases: TGTGCCACTGAGAAAGTAGGGGGCTTTACGATGAACACTGAAGCTTTCTTT.